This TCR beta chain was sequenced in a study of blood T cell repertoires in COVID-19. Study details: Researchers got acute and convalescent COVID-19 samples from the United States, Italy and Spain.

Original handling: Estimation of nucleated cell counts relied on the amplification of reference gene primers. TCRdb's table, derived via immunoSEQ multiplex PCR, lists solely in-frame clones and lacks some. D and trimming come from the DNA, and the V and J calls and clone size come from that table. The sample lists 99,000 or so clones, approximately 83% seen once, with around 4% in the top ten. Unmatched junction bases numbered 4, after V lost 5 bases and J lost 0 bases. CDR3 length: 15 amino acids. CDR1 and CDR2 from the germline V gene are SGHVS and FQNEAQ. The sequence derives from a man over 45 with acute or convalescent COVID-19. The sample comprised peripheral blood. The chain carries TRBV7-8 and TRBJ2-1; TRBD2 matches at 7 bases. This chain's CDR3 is CASSRDYRSYNEQFF. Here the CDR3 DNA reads TGTGCCAGCAGCCGGGACTACCGCTCCTACAATGAGCAGTTCTTC.